The next 13 T cell receptor beta chains were all read from a single sample in a study of blood T cell repertoires in COVID-19. Generated by immunoSEQ multiplex PCR, the TCRdb table keeps only in-frame clones and is missing some. This repertoire shows more than 200,000 clones, approximately 80% found once; its top ten account for 27%. The specimen sequenced was peripheral blood. Source of these receptors: a man between 35 and 55 years old with acute or convalescent COVID-19.

This sequence joins TRBV19 and TRBJ2-3; maybe TRBD2 (5 bases). Looked up from germline, CDR1 is LNHDA and CDR2 is SQIVND (reference sequence). V gave up 4 bases and J gave up 1 base, with 18 bases separating them. This CDR3 spans 17 amino acids. The CDR3: CASSSLLWAEGTDTQYF. The CDR3 DNA follows: TGTGCCAGTAGTAGCCTCCTCTGGGCGGAGGGCACAGATACGCAGTATTTT.

This rearrangement joins TRBV20-1 to TRBJ1-2; D is undetermined. Looked up from germline, CDR1 is DFQATT and CDR2 is SNEGSKA (reference sequence). The CDR3 covers 14 residues. Trimming removed 4 bases from V and 6 bases from J, with 18 bases in between. CDR3 sequence (DNA): TGCAGTGCTAATGATCCGGAGACTGTAGATGGCTACACCTTC. Its translation is CSANDPETVDGYTF.

This clone occurred a few times. This sequence joins TRBV9 and TRBJ1-3; D is unclear. The CDR3 has 16 amino acids. V lost 2 bases to trimming and J lost 0 bases, with 12 bases between them. Germline V CDR1 and CDR2: SGDLS, YYNGEE. The CDR3 loop reads CASSVGYSGSGNTIYF. DNA of the CDR3: TGTGCCAGCAGCGTCGGGTATAGCGGCTCTGGAAACACCATATATTTT.

This clone was seen a few times. The chain employs TRBV2 and TRBJ1-5; TRBD1 matches 9 bases. The CDR3 consists of 14 residues. Germline trimming cut 3 bases from V and 14 bases from J; bases unmatched to any gene: 11. CDR1 is SNHLY and CDR2 is FYNNEI in the germline V gene. The CDR3 nucleotides read TGTGCCAGCAGTGACGAAGCCCTACAGGGGGCTAAGCATTTT. Protein: CASSDEALQGAKHF.

The chain joins TRBV18 to TRBJ1-5, with TRBD1 matching 9 bases. The CDR3 length is 16 residues. CDR1 is KGHSH and CDR2 is LQKENI in the germline V gene. V dropped 0 bases and J dropped 5; count of bases not matched to a gene: 5. The CDR3 region has the DNA TGTGCCAGCTCACCACCTCTGGGACAGGGTGATCAGCCCCAGCATTTT. Translated: CASSPPLGQGDQPQHF.

The chain uses TRBV11-2 and TRBJ2-1, with 8 nucleotides matching TRBD2. This CDR3 has 16 residues. Trimming at V came to 3 bases and at J to 2 bases, leaving 6 bases not matched to a gene. Germline V gene lookup returns CDR1 SGHAT and CDR2 FQNNGV. The CDR3 DNA reads TGTGCCAGCAGCTTCGGAGCGGGAGTTCCCTACAATGAGCAGTTCTTC. Encoded protein: CASSFGAGVPYNEQFF.

V is TRBV14 and J is TRBJ2-1; D possibly corresponds to TRBD1 (5 bases). The CDR3 is made up of 14 amino acids. The V gene's germline CDR1 is SGHDN and CDR2 FVKESK. Trimming stripped 3 bases from V and 5 bases from J, with 11 bases between. The CDR3 loop reads CASSQPWGHNEQFF. In DNA, the CDR3 is TGTGCCAGCAGCCAGCCTTGGGGCCACAATGAGCAGTTCTTC.

This chain links TRBV5-1 with TRBJ1-1; TRBD1 matches at 9 bases. The CDR3 is 15 residues long. The germline gives CDR1 SGHRS, CDR2 YFSETQ. V lost 0 bases, J lost 6 bases, and 6 bases stayed unmatched. The CDR3 loop reads CASSLGGQGNAEAFF. The DNA for the CDR3 is TGCGCCAGCAGCTTGGGGGGACAGGGAAACGCTGAAGCTTTCTTT.

The V and J genes are TRBV27 and TRBJ2-5; D might be TRBD2 (5 bases). V gave up 3 bases and J gave up 2 bases, with 16 bases separating them. CDR1 is MNHEY, CDR2 SMNVEV, per germline (reference sequence). The CDR3 is 16 residues long. Here the CDR3 DNA reads TGTGCCAGCAGTTTGGAGAGGAGGTCAGGACAAGAGACCCAGTACTTC. Its translation: CASSLERRSGQETQYF.

The CDR3 sequence: CASSLARGRTDTQYF. In DNA form, the CDR3 reads TGCGCCAGCAGCTTGGCACGGGGGAGAACAGATACGCAGTATTTT. The rearrangement uses TRBV5-1 and TRBJ2-3, with TRBD2 as a possible D gene (6 bases). CDR1 is SGHRS and CDR2 is YFSETQ in the germline V gene. V lost 0 bases, J lost 3 bases, and 11 bases lay in between. CDR3 size: 15 residues. The entire variable domain, with the rest obtained from reference TRBV5-1 and TRBJ2-3, is as follows: KAGVTQTPRYLIKTRGQQVTLSCSPISGHRSVSWYQQTPGQGLQFLFEYFSETQRNKGNFPGRFSGRQFSNSRSEMNVSTLELGDSALYLCASSLARGRTDTQYFGPGTRLTVL.

This clone came up once. CDR3 loop: CASSQEEKRVSYEQYF. Here the CDR3 DNA reads TGCGCCAGCAGCCAAGAAGAAAAGAGGGTCTCCTACGAGCAGTACTTC. V usage is TRBV4-3 and J usage is TRBJ2-7; the D gene is possibly TRBD2 (5 bases). Trimming took 0 bases from V and 0 from J, leaving 12 bases between them. Germline assignment: CDR1 LGHNA and CDR2 YSLEER. The CDR3 length is 16 residues.

The chain recombines TRBV9 with TRBJ2-1; 10 bases line up with TRBD1. CDR1 and CDR2 (germline): SGDLS, YYNGEE. The V and J ends lost 0 bases and 5 bases, in that order; junction bases with no gene match: 2. CDR3 size: 15 residues. Here the CDR3 reads CASSVGQGANNEQFF. CDR3 bases: TGTGCCAGCAGCGTAGGACAGGGGGCAAACAATGAGCAGTTCTTC.

The sample holds one count of this clone. The chain is built from TRBV6-5 and TRBJ2-7; D remains unclear. V was pared by 5 bases and J by 6 bases, with 11 bases between. CDR1 is MNHEY and CDR2 is SVGAGI in the germline V gene. CDR3 size: 12 residues. The CDR3 loop is CASSPDMGEQYF. Written as DNA, the CDR3 is TGTGCCAGCAGTCCCGACATGGGCGAGCAGTACTTC.